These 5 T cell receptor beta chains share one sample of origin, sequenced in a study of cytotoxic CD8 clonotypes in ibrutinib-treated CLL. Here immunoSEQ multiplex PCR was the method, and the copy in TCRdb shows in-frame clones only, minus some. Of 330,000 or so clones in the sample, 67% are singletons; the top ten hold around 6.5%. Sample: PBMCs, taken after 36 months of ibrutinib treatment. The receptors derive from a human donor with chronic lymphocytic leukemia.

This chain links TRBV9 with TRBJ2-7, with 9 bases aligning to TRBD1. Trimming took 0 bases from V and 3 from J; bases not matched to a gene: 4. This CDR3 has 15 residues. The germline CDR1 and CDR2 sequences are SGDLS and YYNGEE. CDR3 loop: CASSVATGGNYEQYF. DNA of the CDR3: TGTGCCAGCAGCGTAGCTACAGGGGGCAACTACGAGCAGTACTTC.

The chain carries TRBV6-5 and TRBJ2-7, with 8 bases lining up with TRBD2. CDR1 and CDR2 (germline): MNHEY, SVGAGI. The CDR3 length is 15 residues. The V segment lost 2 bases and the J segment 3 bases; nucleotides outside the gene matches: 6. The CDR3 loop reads CASSYAPGGGYEQYF. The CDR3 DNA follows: TGTGCCAGCAGTTACGCCCCGGGAGGGGGCTACGAGCAGTACTTC.

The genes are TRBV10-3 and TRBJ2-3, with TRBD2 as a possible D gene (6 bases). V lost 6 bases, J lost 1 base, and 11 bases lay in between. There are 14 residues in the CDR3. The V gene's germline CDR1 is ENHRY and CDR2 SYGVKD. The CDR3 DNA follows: TGTGCCATCAGGAGATTAGCGGGCACAGATACGCAGTATTTT. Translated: CAIRRLAGTDTQYF.

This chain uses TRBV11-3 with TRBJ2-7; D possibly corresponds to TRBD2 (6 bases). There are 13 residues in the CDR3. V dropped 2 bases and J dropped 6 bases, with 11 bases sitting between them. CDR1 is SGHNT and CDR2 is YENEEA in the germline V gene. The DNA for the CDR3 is TGTGCCAGCAGCTTAACAGGAGGGAGCGAGCAGTACTTC. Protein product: CASSLTGGSEQYF.

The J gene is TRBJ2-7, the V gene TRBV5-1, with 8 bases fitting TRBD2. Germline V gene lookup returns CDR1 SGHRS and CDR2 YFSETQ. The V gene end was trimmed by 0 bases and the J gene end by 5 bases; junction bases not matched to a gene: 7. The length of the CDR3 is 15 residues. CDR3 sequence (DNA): TGCGCCAGCAGCTTGGAACCGGGGGGGCCCCACGAGCAGTACTTC. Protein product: CASSLEPGGPHEQYF.